This T cell receptor (beta chain) was recovered during a study of cytomegalovirus exposure and HLA in healthy donors. General observations from the study: The study carried out a later analysis of TCR beta sequences. It associated some 18,000 of them with specific HLA alleles at a false discovery rate of 0.05. In an earlier analysis, in under 700 donors, most V segments appeared productive either ~90% or ~30% of the time.

On this clone: No antigen is known for it.

The V and J ends lost 0 bases and 6 bases respectively, with 5 bases between them. This CDR3 comprises 12 residues. Germline V lookup: CDR1 SGHRS, CDR2 YFSETQ. In the PCR, 60 Vbeta and 13 Jbeta primers were used. Here immunoSEQ multiplex PCR was the method, and the copy in TCRdb shows in-frame clones only, minus some. The table records about 130,000 clones, around 85% of them present only once. The chain carries TRBV5-1 and TRBJ2-3; no reliable D call. Sequenced: PBMCs. The clonotype was recovered from a woman between 25 and 40 years old in good health and CMV-seropositive. The CDR3 loop reads CASSLAIDTQYF. CDR3 nucleotides: TGCGCCAGCAGCTTGGCCATTGATACGCAGTATTTT.